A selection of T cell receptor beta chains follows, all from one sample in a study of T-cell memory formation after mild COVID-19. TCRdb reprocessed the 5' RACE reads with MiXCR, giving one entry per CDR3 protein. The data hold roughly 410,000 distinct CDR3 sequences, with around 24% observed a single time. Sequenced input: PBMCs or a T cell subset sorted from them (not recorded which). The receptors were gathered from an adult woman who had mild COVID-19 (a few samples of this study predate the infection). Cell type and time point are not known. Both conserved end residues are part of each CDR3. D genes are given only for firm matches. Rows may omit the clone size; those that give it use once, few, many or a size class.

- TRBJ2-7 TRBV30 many TGTGCCTGGAGGGGGAGGTCCTCCTACGAGCAGTACTTC CAWRGRSSYEQYF
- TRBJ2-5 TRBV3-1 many TGTGCCAGCAGCCAAGTGAAGACCCAGTACTTC CASSQVKTQYF
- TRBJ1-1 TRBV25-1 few TGTGCCAGCAACGGGACACTGAACACTGAAGCTTTCTTT CASNGTLNTEAFF
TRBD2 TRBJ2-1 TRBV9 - TGTGCCAGCAGCTCCCCACGGACTAGCAGTGACGATGAGCAGTTCTTC CASSSPRTSSDDEQFF
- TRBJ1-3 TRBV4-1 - TGCGCCAGCAGCCAAGATATCCTCCAGGCCCCCTCTGGAAACACCATATATTTT CASSQDILQAPSGNTIYF
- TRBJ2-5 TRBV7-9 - TGTGCCAGCAGCTTTGAGGGGCGAGGGCAGGAGACCCAGTACTTC CASSFEGRGQETQYF
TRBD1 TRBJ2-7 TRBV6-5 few TGTGCCAGCAGTCCTCCGGGACAGGCCGCCTACGAGCAGTACTTC CASSPPGQAAYEQYF
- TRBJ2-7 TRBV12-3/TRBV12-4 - TGTGCCAGCAGCCCGGACTCAAGCTCCTACGAGCAGTACTTC CASSPDSSSYEQYF
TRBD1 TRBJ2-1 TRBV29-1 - TGCAGCGCCCGGGACAGTCCCAATGAGCAGTTCTTC CSARDSPNEQFF
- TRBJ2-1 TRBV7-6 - TGTGCCAGCAGCTCGGGACAAAACAATGAGCAGTTCTTC CASSSGQNNEQFF
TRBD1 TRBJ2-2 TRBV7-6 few TGTGCCAGCAGCCAACTTTCATTACAGGGGGGCGACACCGGGGAGCTGTTTTTT CASSQLSLQGGDTGELFF